The 22 T cell receptor beta chains listed next were all sequenced from one sample in a study of T cells in localized non-small cell lung cancer. Assay used: immunoSEQ multiplex PCR; TCRdb lists only in-frame clones, some missing. The sample yields roughly 18,000 clones, approximately 83% seen once. The sample was peripheral blood, taken before any cancer treatment. The receptors stem from a female donor older than 55 with stage I lung adenocarcinoma.

This clone was seen a handful of times. The rearrangement uses TRBV6-5 and TRBJ1-1; no clear D gene. Deletions cut 0 bases from V and 5 bases from J, with 13 bases between. The germline V gene has CDR1 MNHEY and CDR2 SVGAGI. This CDR3 is built from 15 residues. CDR3 bases: TGTGCCAGCAGTTACTCGGTAGGGAGCGGGACTGAAGCTTTCTTT. Translated, it gives CASSYSVGSGTEAFF.

Comment on this clone: One end of the junction does not line up with germline, which may come from a read error. The chain combines TRBV30 with TRBJ1-1; D is ambiguous. CDR1 is GTSNPN and CDR2 is SVGIG in the germline V gene (reference sequence). CDR3 size: 14 residues. The CDR3 reads CAWRRGGLGTKAFF. The CDR3, as DNA: TGTGCCTGGAGGAGAGGCGGGCTGGGCACTAAAGCTTTCTTT.

The chain combines TRBV15 with TRBJ2-7; TRBD1 matches 10 bases. The CDR3 length is 14 residues. The V segment lost 4 bases and the J segment 3 bases; nucleotides outside the gene matches: 3. Germline CDR1 reads LNHNV; CDR2 reads YYDKDF (reference sequence). The CDR3 nucleotides read TGTGCCACCAGCATCGACAGGGGGCTCTACGAGCAGTACTTC. Translating gives CATSIDRGLYEQYF.

The V call is TRBV6-1, the J call TRBJ2-7; 11 nucleotides match TRBD1. Germline trimming cut 4 bases from V and 3 bases from J; bases unmatched to any gene: 5. Germline values: CDR1 MNHNS, CDR2 SASEGT. This CDR3 region has 15 residues. CDR3 nucleotides: TGTGCCAGCAGTGTCAGGACAGGGGGCAGCTACGAGCAGTACTTC. As protein: CASSVRTGGSYEQYF.

This clone was detected only a few times. The V call is TRBV30, the J call TRBJ1-1; D not resolved. The CDR3 loop spans 12 amino acids. In germline, CDR1 is GTSNPN, CDR2 SVGIG (reference sequence). V lost 1 base and J lost 11, with 14 bases in between. CDR3 sequence (DNA): TGTGCCTGGAGTGAGGGCTACCTGAAGGCTTTCTTT. Residues: CAWSEGYLKAFF.

The rearrangement joins TRBV2 to TRBJ2-2; a weak D match, TRBD2 (5 bases). CDR1 is SNHLY and CDR2 is FYNNEI in the germline V gene. Trimming took 4 bases from V and 0 from J, leaving 12 bases between them. This CDR3 comprises 16 residues. DNA for the CDR3: TGTGCCAGCAGTGTTGGCCTAGCAGCGAACACCGGGGAGCTGTTTTTT. It translates to CASSVGLAANTGELFF.

The chain joins TRBV5-1 to TRBJ2-5, with D uncertain. Germline V gene data show CDR1 as SGHRS and CDR2 as YFSETQ. V shed 5 bases and J shed 5 bases, with 10 bases lying between them. This CDR3 has 12 amino acids. The CDR3 is CASSTPMETQYF. The DNA of the CDR3 is TGCGCCAGCAGTACCCCTATGGAGACCCAGTACTTC.

In this sample, this clone is medium-sized. This CDR3 is CASSLSPSYEQYF. CDR3 DNA sequence: TGCGCCAGCAGCCTGAGTCCCTCCTACGAGCAGTACTTC. The rearrangement uses TRBV4-3 and TRBJ2-7; no clear D. Germline CDR1 and CDR2: LGHNA and YSLEER. V was cut by 4 bases and J by 0 bases, with 7 bases left in between. The CDR3 contains 13 residues.

This chain connects TRBV2 to TRBJ1-5, with D unclear. This CDR3 is built from 13 residues. Trimming shortened V by 7 bases and J by 0 bases, and 7 bases separated the two germline ends. Germline V lookup: CDR1 SNHLY, CDR2 FYNNEI. This CDR3 reads CASNAHSNQPQHF. The CDR3 region has the DNA TGTGCCAGCAATGCCCATAGCAATCAGCCCCAGCATTTT.

The V and J genes are TRBV4-1 and TRBJ2-7; 7 bases are a match to TRBD1. The CDR3 is 15 residues long. V dropped 5 bases and J dropped 1; count of bases not matched to a gene: 8. Germline CDR1 and CDR2: MGHRA and YSYEKL. The DNA of the CDR3 is TGCGCCAGCAGCATAGACAGGGACCCTTCCTACGAGCAGTACTTC. The encoded protein is CASSIDRDPSYEQYF.

The chain is built from TRBV7-3 and TRBJ1-1; 10 bases line up with TRBD1. The CDR3 extends over 15 amino acids. Germline loops: CDR1 SGHTA, CDR2 FQGTGA. The V gene end was trimmed by 5 bases and the J gene end by 5 bases; junction bases not matched to a gene: 8. CDR3 loop: CASSPYPGQGTEAFF. In DNA form, the CDR3 reads TGTGCCAGCAGCCCTTATCCGGGACAGGGGACTGAAGCTTTCTTT.

The chain has TRBV19 and TRBJ1-6; D is undetermined. Trimming took 6 bases from V and 10 from J, leaving 10 bases between them. The germline CDR1 and CDR2 sequences are LNHDA and SQIVND (reference sequence). The CDR3 runs 12 residues. The CDR3 DNA is TGTGCCAGTAGGCGGCCCAGATCACCCCTCCACTTT. This translates into CASRRPRSPLHF.

The chain is built from TRBV9 and TRBJ2-3; TRBD2 matches 11 bases. With 0 bases clipped from V and 4 bases from J, the junction kept 7 bases outside the gene matches. CDR1 SGDLS and CDR2 YYNGEE come from the germline V gene. This CDR3 comprises 17 residues. The CDR3 sequence: CASSVVKASGGSDTQYF. CDR3 nucleotide sequence: TGTGCCAGCAGCGTAGTGAAGGCTAGCGGGGGGTCAGATACGCAGTATTTT.

The rearrangement links TRBV7-3 to TRBJ1-1; 7 bases are a match to TRBD1. The CDR3 contains 13 residues. Germline loops: CDR1 SGHTA, CDR2 FQGTGA. The V and J ends lost 5 bases and 1 base, in that order; junction bases with no gene match: 1. DNA for the CDR3: TGTGCCAGCAGCCGGGACAGGAACACTGAAGCTTTCTTT. Encoded protein: CASSRDRNTEAFF. The whole variable domain, remainder taken from reference TRBV7-3 and TRBJ1-1, is GAGVSQTPSNKVTEKGKYVELRCDPISGHTALYWYRQSLGQGPEFLIYFQGTGAADDSGLPNDRFFAVRPEGSVSTLKIQRTERGDSAVYLCASSRDRNTEAFFGQGTRLTVV.

The chain joins TRBV6-5 to TRBJ1-2; a possible D gene is TRBD1 (6 bases). V was pared by 6 bases and J by 2 bases, with 16 bases between. Per germline, CDR1 MNHEY and CDR2 SVGAGI. The CDR3 loop spans 15 amino acids. This CDR3 reads CASSPGVGANYGYTF. CDR3 in DNA: TGTGCCAGCAGCCCAGGCGTGGGGGCAAACTATGGCTACACCTTC.

The chain employs TRBV2 and TRBJ1-5, with 9 positions matching TRBD1. With V trimmed by 6 bases and J by 4 bases, 4 bases remained unmatched. Germline CDR1 and CDR2: SNHLY and FYNNEI. The CDR3 is 14 amino acids. The CDR3 nucleotides read TGTGCCAGCAGCGGGACAGGGAGTAATCAGCCCCAGCATTTT. It translates to CASSGTGSNQPQHF.

The chain couples TRBV9 to TRBJ1-3; D remains unclear. Trimming took off 0 bases at V and 2 bases at J, with 15 bases between the two ends. This CDR3 has 17 amino acids. Germline CDR1 and CDR2: SGDLS and YYNGEE. CDR3 nucleotide sequence: TGTGCCAGCAGCGTAGCGGGCTGGGAAGCGGCTGGAAACACCATATATTTT. Protein sequence: CASSVAGWEAAGNTIYF.

Comments on this clone: A read error may account for a junction end that differs from germline. The sample holds other DNA sequences that translate to the same CDR3. The chain combines TRBV30 with TRBJ1-1, with a tentative D call TRBD1 (5 bases). Germline V gene data show CDR1 as GTSNPN and CDR2 as SVGIG (reference sequence). This CDR3 contains 15 residues. This CDR3 is CAWSISDRTNTEAFF. The CDR3 DNA follows: TGTGCCTGGAGTATTAGCGACAGAACGAACACTGAAGCTTTTTTT.

CDR3 region: CASSAGFSTDTQYF. The CDR3 nucleotides read TGTGCCAGCAGCGCTGGGTTTAGCACAGATACGCAGTATTTT. The rearrangement links TRBV9 to TRBJ2-3; D not certain. Trimming pared 3 bases from V and 0 bases from J, leaving 8 bases between. The length of the CDR3 is 14 residues. Looked up from germline, CDR1 is SGDLS and CDR2 is YYNGEE.

This rearrangement joins TRBV19 to TRBJ1-5; D might be TRBD1 (5 bases). The CDR3 has 17 residues. V shed 7 bases and J shed 0 bases, with 19 bases lying between them. The germline V gene has CDR1 LNHDA and CDR2 SQIVND (reference sequence). CDR3 nucleotide sequence: TGTGCCAGTAAGGGCCAGGGCGGCCAATATAGCAATCAGCCCCAGCATTTT. Translated: CASKGQGGQYSNQPQHF.

This clone was recorded only once. This chain links TRBV6-5 with TRBJ1-4; D perhaps matches TRBD1 (6 bases). This CDR3 contains 16 residues. Deletions cut 3 bases from V and 0 bases from J, with 11 bases between. CDR1 MNHEY and CDR2 SVGAGI come from the germline V gene. The CDR3 sequence is CASSYQGGATNEKLFF. The DNA of the CDR3 is TGTGCCAGCAGTTATCAAGGGGGGGCAACTAATGAAAAACTGTTTTTT.

This sequence joins TRBV10-3 and TRBJ1-1; D ambiguous. Deletions cut 6 bases from V and 1 base from J, with 9 bases between. Germline CDR1 ENHRY, CDR2 SYGVKD. The CDR3 covers 13 residues. CDR3: CAIRSGENTEAFF. The CDR3 region has the DNA TGTGCCATCAGATCTGGGGAGAACACTGAAGCTTTCTTT.